The rows below give T cell receptor beta chains drawn from one sample of a study of blood T cell repertoires in COVID-19. Libraries were prepared by immunoSEQ multiplex PCR; TCRdb keeps only in-frame clonotypes and omits some of them. The profile shows roughly 380,000 clones, about 89% of them singletons. The sequencing sample was made of peripheral blood. Every receptor here comes from a woman aged 40 to 55 with COVID-19, enrolled during active disease. Both conserved end residues are part of each CDR3. D genes are given only for firm matches. Size is omitted from some rows. Given values are once, few, many or a class for expanded clones.

j_call clone_size d_call v_call cdr3_aa cdr3_nt
TRBJ2-7 - TRBD2 TRBV27 CASSLAASYEQYF TGTGCCAGCAGTCTAGCGGCCTCCTACGAGCAGTACTTC
TRBJ2-7 - TRBD2 TRBV24-1 CATSDFSSGGAYEQYF TGTGCCACCAGTGATTTCTCTAGCGGTGGTGCCTACGAGCAGTACTTC
TRBJ1-1 - - TRBV7-8 CASSLSFPGYEAFF TGTGCCAGCAGCTTATCTTTTCCGGGATATGAAGCTTTCTTT
TRBJ1-5 - - TRBV29-1 CSVDSGHGQPQHF TGCAGCGTTGACTCAGGGCACGGTCAGCCCCAGCATTTT
TRBJ2-7 - - TRBV27 CASSFGHEQYF TGTGCCAGCAGTTTTGGGCACGAGCAGTACTTC
TRBJ1-5 - - TRBV5-8 CASSTGQLVFQPQHF TGTGCCAGCAGCACCGGACAGTTGGTATTTCAGCCCCAGCATTTT
TRBJ1-2 - TRBD1 TRBV29-1 CSVRQGKGYTF TGCAGCGTCCGACAGGGGAAAGGCTACACCTTC
TRBJ2-7 few - TRBV14 CASSQSYRPSTYEQYF TGTGCCAGCAGCCAATCCTACAGGCCGAGTACCTACGAGCAGTACTTC
TRBJ1-6 - - TRBV9 CASSVDGGENSPLHF TGTGCCAGCAGCGTAGATGGGGGCGAGAATTCACCCCTCCACTTT
TRBJ2-7 - - TRBV5-1 CASSLVLGSTYEQYF TGCGCCAGCAGCTTGGTGCTGGGCAGTACCTACGAGCAGTACTTC
TRBJ1-6 - - TRBV7-2 CASSLESSRYSPLHF TGTGCCAGCAGCTTAGAGTCGAGCCGTTATTCACCCCTCCACTTT
TRBJ2-7 - TRBD2 TRBV28 CATQTSGPYEQYF TGTGCCACACAGACTAGCGGGCCGTACGAGCAGTACTTC
TRBJ1-6 - TRBD1 TRBV27 CASSLFRPTGAISPLHF TGTGCCAGCAGTTTATTCAGACCGACAGGGGCTATTTCACCCCTCCACTTT
TRBJ1-2 - - TRBV6-5 CASIGLGGNYGYTF TGTGCCAGCATCGGGTTAGGGGGAAACTATGGCTACACCTTC